This T cell receptor beta chain was sequenced in a study of regulatory T cells in long-lasting Graves disease. The time point: newly diagnosed GD, antithyroid drugs for less than 3 months. With RNA extracted from PBMCs as input, the TCR library was made. Arm-PCR of CDR3 regions and iRepertoire HTBI primers were the basis on which TCR beta libraries were built. TCRdb independently ran MiXCR on the multiplex PCR reads; one entry per CDR3 protein. This sample has hundreds of thousands of distinct CDR3 sequences; 15% to 20% occur once, and the top ten carry under 20%. Ten or more counts support this clonotype. The same specimen was also included in a second study, on T cells in Graves' hyperthyroidism and ophthalmopathy. That paper states: Peripheral blood also featured most of the thyroid clonotypes expanded above 0.001. The model's output predicted ophthalmopathy at a median of 6.5 months prior to onset.

The source was peripheral blood mononuclear cells (PBMCs), collected at new diagnosis, from a patient treated with antithyroid drugs. This TCR came from a woman between 25 and 40 years old with Graves disease.

The chain's CDR3 is CASSLGAAYNEQFF. DNA of the CDR3: TGCGCCAGCAGCTTGGGAGCGGCGTACAATGAGCAGTTCTTC. The chain uses TRBV5-1 and TRBJ2-1; D might be TRBD2 (5 bases). V was shortened by 0 bases and J by 4 bases, with 8 bases between the two germline ends. Germline V gives CDR1 SGHRS, CDR2 YFSETQ. The CDR3 covers 14 residues.